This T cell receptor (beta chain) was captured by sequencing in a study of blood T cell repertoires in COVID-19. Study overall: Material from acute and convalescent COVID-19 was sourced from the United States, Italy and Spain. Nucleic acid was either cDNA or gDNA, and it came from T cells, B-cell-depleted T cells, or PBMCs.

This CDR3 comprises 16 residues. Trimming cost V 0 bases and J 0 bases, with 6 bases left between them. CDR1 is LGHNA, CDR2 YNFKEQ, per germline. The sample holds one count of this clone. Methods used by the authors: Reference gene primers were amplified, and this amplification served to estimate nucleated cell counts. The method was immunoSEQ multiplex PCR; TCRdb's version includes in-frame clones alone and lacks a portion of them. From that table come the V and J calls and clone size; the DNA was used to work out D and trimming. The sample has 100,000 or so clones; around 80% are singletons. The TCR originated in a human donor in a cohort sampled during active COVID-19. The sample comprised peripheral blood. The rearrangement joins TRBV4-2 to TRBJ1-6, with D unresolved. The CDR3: CASSQEGSSYNSPLHF. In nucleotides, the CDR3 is TGTGCCAGCAGCCAAGAGGGCAGCTCCTATAATTCACCCCTCCACTTT.